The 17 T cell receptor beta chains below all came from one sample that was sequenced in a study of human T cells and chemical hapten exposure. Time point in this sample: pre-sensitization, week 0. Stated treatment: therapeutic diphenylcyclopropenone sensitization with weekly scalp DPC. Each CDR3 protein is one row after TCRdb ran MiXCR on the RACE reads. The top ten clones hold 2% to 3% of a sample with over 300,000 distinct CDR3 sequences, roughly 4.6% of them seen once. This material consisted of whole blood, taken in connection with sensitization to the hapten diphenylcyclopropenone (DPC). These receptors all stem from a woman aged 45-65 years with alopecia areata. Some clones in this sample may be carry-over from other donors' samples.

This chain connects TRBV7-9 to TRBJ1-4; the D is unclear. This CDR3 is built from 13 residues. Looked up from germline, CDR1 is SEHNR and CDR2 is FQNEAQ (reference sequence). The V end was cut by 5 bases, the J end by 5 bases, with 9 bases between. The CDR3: CASSLYENEKLFF. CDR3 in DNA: TGTGCCAGCAGCCTCTATGAAAATGAAAAACTGTTTTTT.

DNA for the CDR3: TGTGCCAGCAGGCGGGGTGGCAGTCGGAACACTGAAGCTTTCTTT. This gives the protein CASRRGGSRNTEAFF. The V call is TRBV14, the J call TRBJ1-1; D remains ambiguous. Trimming took off 6 bases at V and 1 base at J, with 15 bases between the two ends. CDR1 SGHDN and CDR2 FVKESK come from the germline V gene. The CDR3 has 15 amino acids.

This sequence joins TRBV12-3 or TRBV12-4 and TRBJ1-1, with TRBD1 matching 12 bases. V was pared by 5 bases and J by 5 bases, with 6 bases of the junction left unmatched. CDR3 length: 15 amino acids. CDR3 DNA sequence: TGTGCCAGCAGTCCCGGGACAGGGGGCGCAACTGAAGCTTTCTTT. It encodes CASSPGTGGATEAFF.

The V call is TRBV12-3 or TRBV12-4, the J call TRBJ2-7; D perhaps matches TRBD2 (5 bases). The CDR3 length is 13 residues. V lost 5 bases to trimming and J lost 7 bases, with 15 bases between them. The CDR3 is CASSPRTGMEQYF. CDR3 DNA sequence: TGTGCCAGCAGTCCCCGGACGGGGATGGAGCAGTACTTC.

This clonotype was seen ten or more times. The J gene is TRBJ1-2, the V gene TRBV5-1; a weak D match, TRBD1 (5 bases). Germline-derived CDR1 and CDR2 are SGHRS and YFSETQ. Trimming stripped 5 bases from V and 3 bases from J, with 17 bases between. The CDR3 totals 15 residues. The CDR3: CASSHWAATDYGYTF. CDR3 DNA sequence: TGCGCCAGCAGTCATTGGGCTGCGACAGACTATGGCTACACCTTC.

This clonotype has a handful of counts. For the CDR3, the DNA is TGCAGTGCTAGAGGAGGTAGCATCTACAATGAGCAGTTCTTC. Translating it yields CSARGGSIYNEQFF. The chain couples TRBV20-1 to TRBJ2-1; no firm D call. Germline V gives CDR1 DFQATT, CDR2 SNEGSKA (reference sequence). The CDR3 length is 14 residues. Deletions cut 1 base from V and 3 bases from J, with 10 bases between.

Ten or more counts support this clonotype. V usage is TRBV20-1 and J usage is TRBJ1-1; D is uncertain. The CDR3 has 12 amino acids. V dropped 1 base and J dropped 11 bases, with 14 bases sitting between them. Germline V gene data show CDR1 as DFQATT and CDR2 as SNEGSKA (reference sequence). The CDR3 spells CSARVGGVAAFF. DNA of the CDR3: TGCAGTGCTAGAGTAGGCGGCGTGGCTGCTTTCTTT.

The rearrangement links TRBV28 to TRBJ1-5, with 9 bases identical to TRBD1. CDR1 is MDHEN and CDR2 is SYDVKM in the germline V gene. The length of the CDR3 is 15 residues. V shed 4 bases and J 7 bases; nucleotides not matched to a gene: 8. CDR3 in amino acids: CASSSPDRGGQPQHF. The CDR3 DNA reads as TGTGCCAGCAGTTCCCCGGACAGGGGCGGCCAGCCCCAGCATTTT.

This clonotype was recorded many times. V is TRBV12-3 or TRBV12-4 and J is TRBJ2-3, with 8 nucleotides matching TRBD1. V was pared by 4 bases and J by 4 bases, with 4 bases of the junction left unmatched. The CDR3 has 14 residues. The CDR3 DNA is TGTGCCAGCAGTTGGGCAGGGGGCGCAGATACGCAGTATTTT. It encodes CASSWAGGADTQYF.

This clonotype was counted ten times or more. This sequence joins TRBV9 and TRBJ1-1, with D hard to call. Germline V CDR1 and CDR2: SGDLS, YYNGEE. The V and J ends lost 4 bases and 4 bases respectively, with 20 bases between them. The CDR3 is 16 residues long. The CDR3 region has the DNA TGTGCCAGCAGCCCCAGCCCCCCGGGAAGTGGCACTGAAGCTTTCTTT. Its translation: CASSPSPPGSGTEAFF.

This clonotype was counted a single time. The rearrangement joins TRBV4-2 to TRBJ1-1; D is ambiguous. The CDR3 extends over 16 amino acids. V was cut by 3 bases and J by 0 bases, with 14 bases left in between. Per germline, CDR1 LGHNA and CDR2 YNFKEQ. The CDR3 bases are TGTGCCAGCAGCCACGGATTAGAGGCTCTGAACACTGAAGCTTTCTTT. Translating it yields CASSHGLEALNTEAFF.

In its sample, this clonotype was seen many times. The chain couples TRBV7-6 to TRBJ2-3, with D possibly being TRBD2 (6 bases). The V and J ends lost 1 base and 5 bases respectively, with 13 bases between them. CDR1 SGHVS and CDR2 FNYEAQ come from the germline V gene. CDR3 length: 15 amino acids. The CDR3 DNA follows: TGTGCCAGCAGCTTAGGCCGGGGGAGCGGAGATACGCAGTATTTT. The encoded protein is CASSLGRGSGDTQYF.

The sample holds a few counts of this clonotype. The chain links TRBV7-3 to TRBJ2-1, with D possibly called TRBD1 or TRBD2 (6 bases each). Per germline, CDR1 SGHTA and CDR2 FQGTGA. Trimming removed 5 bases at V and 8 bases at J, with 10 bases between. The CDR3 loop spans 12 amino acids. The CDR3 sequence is CASSKRGDEQFF. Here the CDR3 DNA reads TGTGCCAGCAGCAAAAGGGGGGATGAGCAGTTCTTC.

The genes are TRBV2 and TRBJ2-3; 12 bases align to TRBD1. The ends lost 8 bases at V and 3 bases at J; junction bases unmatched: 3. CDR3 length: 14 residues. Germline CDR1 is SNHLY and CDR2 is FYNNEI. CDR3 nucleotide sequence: TGTGCCAGCTGGGACAGGGGGCTGACAGATACGCAGTATTTT. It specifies CASWDRGLTDTQYF.

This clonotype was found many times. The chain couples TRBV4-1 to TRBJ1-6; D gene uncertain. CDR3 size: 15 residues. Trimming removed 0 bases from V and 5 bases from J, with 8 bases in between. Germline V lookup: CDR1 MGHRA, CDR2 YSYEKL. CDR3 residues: CASSQEGPHNSPLHF. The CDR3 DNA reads TGCGCCAGCAGCCAAGAAGGGCCCCATAATTCACCCCTCCACTTT.

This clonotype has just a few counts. The CDR3 DNA reads TGTGCCAGTAGTAAGTCAGGGCCTTCCTACGAGCAGTACTTC. Its protein product is CASSKSGPSYEQYF. The V and J genes are TRBV19 and TRBJ2-7, with D possibly matching TRBD1 (5 bases). Per the germline V gene, CDR1 is LNHDA and CDR2 is SQIVND (reference sequence). V lost 4 bases and J 1 base, leaving 11 bases between the germline ends. CDR3 size: 14 residues.

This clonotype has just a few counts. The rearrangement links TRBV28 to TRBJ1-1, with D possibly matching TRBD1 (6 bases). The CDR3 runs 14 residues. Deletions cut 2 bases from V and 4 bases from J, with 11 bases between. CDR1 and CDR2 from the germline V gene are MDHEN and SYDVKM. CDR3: CASSLDQGPTEAFF. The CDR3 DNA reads TGTGCCAGCAGTTTAGATCAGGGGCCCACTGAAGCTTTCTTT.